This TCR beta chain was sequenced during a study of Graves' ophthalmopathy and Graves' hyperthyroidism. Study observations and caveats: Forecasting of ophthalmopathy progression by the model achieved around 71% sensitivity and roughly 75% specificity. With less than 90% sensitivity and roughly 80% specificity, a 13-signature model separated ophthalmopathy from stable hyperthyroidism.

RNA transcripts served as template for amplifying TCR beta CDR3 sequences. Second-round multiplex PCR followed a first-round RT-PCR using HTBI primers. TCRdb re-analysed the multiplex PCR reads in MiXCR, keeping a single row per CDR3 protein. The table includes hundreds of thousands of distinct CDR3 sequences, 20% to 25% detected once. On this clonotype itself: Antigen unknown.

V dropped 3 bases and J dropped 1; count of bases not matched to a gene: 5. This CDR3 has 15 amino acids. Germline CDR1 reads DFQATT; CDR2 reads SNEGSKA (reference sequence). The gene calls are TRBV20-1 and TRBJ2-5; 10 positions match TRBD2. The sample was peripheral blood. The clonotype originates from a woman aged 18-29 years with stable Graves' hyperthyroidism. Some clones in this sample may be carry-over from other donors' samples. In DNA form, the CDR3 reads TGCAGTGCTAGGGGAGCTAGCGGGAGCCAAGAGACCCAGTACTTC. Translated, it gives CSARGASGSQETQYF.